Listed below are T cell receptor beta chains from one sample, sequenced in a study of T cells in Graves' hyperthyroidism and ophthalmopathy. TCRdb called the multiplex PCR reads again in MiXCR, with one record for every CDR3 protein. Of roughly 700,000 distinct CDR3 sequences listed, around 15% were seen once; the top ten hold roughly a sixth. Sequences were obtained from blood. These receptors were taken from a man aged 50 or older with Graves' hyperthyroidism. Each CDR3 is given without its conserved first and last residue.

TRBV6-2/TRBV6-3 | ASSDLVGDTGANVLT
TRBV27 | ASSHLEGSYNEQF
TRBV11-3 | ASSLVETAEAF
TRBV28 | ASSAQQEKEF
TRBV19 | ASSKNRGPGSNQPQH
TRBV6-5 | ASDTTGNLGNTIY
TRBV4-1 | ASSQDPLVEQF
TRBV5-4 | ASSLQGLVTEAF
TRBV27 | ASSWGTSRADTQY
TRBV3-1 | ASSQGAGLLETQY
TRBV12-3/TRBV12-4 | ASRTDNSPLH
TRBV14 | ASSQQEFLTQY
TRBV20-1 | SARTPRGTSGRGTYNEQF
TRBV24-1 | ATSDPRSKPGELF
TRBV2 | ASIQDRSAFYEQY
TRBV12-3/TRBV12-4 | ASGGGGGNQPQH
TRBV11-2 | ASSISGRWGNEQF
TRBV27 | ASSFTGISYNEQF
TRBV28 | ASSSRILLVADTQY
TRBV10-3 | AISEPGQGLTYEQY